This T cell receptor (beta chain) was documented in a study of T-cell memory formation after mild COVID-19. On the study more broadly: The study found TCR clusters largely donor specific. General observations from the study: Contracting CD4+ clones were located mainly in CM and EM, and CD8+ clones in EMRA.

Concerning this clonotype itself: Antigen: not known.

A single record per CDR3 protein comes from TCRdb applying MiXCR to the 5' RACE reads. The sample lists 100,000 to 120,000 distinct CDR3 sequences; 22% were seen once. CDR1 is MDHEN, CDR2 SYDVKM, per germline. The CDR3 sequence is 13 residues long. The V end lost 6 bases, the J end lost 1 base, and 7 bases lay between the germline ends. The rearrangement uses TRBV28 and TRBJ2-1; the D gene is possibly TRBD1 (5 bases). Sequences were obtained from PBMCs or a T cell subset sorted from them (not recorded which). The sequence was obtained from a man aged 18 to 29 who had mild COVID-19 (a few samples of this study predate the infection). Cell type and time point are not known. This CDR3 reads CASRPGSYNEQFF. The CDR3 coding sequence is TGTGCCAGCAGACCAGGGTCCTACAATGAGCAGTTCTTC.